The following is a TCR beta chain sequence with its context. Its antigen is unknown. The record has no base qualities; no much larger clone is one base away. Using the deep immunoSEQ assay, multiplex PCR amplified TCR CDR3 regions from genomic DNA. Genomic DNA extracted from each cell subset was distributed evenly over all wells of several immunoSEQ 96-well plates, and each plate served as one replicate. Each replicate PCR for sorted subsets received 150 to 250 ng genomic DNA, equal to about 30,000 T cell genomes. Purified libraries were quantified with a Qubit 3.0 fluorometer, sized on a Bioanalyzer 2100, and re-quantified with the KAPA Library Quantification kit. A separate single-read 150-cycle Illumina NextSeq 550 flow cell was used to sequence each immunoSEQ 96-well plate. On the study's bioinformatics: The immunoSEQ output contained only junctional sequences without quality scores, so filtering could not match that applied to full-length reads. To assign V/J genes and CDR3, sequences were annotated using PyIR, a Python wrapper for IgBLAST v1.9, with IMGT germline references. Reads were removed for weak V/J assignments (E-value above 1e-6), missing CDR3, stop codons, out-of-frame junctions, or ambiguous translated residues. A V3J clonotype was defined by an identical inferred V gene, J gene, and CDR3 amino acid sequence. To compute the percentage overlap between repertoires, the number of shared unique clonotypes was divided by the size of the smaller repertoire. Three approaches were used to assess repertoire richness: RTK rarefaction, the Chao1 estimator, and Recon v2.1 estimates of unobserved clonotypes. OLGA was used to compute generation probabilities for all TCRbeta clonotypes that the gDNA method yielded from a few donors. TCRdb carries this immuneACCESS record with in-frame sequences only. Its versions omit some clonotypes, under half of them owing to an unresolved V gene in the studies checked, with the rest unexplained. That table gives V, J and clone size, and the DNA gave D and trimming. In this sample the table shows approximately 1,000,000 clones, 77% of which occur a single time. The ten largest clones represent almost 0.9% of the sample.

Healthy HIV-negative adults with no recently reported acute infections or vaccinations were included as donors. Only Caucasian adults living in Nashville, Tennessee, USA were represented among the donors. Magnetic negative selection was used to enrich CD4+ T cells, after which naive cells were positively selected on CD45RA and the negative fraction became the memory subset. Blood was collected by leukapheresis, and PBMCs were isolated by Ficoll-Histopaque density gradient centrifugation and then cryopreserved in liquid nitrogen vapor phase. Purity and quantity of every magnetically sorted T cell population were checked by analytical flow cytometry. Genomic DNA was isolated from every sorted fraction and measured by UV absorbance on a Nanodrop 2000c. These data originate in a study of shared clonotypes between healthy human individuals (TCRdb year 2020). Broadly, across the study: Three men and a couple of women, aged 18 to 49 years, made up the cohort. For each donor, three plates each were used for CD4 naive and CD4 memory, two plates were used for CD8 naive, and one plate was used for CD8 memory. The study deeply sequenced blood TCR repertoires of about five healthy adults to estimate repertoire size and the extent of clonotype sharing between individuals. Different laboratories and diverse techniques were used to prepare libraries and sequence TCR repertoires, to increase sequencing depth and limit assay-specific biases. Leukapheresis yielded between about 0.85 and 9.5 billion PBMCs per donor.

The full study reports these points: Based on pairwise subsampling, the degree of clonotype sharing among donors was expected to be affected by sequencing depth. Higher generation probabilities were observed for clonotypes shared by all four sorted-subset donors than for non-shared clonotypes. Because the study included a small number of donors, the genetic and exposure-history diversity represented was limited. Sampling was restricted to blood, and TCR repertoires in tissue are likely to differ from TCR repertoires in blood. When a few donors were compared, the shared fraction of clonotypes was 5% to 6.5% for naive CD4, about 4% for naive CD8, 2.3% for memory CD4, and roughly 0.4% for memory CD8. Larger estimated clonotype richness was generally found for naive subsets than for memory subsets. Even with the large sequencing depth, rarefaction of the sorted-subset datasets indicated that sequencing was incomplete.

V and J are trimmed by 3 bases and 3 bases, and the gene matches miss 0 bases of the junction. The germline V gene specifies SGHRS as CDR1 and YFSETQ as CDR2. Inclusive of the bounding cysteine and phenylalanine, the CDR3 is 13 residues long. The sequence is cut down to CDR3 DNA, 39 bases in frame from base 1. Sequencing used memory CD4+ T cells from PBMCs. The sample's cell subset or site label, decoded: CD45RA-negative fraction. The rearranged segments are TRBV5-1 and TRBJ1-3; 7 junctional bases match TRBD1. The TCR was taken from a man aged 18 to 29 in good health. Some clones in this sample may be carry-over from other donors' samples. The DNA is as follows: TGCGCCAGCAGCTCAGGGGGTGGAAACACCATATATTTT. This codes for CASSSGGGNTIYF.